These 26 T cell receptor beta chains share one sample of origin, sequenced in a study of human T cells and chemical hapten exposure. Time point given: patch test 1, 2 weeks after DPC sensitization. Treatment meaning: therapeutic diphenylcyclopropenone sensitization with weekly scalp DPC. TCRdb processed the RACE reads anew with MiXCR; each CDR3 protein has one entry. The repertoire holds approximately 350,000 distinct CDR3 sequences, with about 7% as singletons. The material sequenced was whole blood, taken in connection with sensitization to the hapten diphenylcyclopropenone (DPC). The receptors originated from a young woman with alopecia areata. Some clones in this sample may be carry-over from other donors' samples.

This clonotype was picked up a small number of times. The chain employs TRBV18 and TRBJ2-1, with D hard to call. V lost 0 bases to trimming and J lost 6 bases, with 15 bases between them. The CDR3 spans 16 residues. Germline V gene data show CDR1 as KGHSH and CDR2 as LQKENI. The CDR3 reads CASSPPKAALINEQFF. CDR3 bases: TGTGCCAGCTCACCACCCAAGGCCGCTCTGATCAATGAGCAGTTCTTC.

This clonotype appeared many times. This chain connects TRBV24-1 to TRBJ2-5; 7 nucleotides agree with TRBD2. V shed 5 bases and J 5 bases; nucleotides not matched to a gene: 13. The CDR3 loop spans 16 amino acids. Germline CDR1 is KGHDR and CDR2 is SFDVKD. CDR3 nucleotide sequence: TGTGCCACCAGTGCCGGGGGGTCCCTTCTTAGGGAGACCCAGTACTTC. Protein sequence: CATSAGGSLLRETQYF.

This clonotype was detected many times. The CDR3 is CASSRTDNTGELFF. DNA of the CDR3: TGTGCCAGCTCCCGGACAGATAACACCGGGGAGCTGTTTTTT. The rearrangement joins TRBV6-1 to TRBJ2-2; D might be TRBD1 (6 bases). V was pared by 8 bases and J by 2 bases, with 12 bases between. CDR1 and CDR2 from the germline V gene are MNHNS and SASEGT. The CDR3 runs to 14 residues.

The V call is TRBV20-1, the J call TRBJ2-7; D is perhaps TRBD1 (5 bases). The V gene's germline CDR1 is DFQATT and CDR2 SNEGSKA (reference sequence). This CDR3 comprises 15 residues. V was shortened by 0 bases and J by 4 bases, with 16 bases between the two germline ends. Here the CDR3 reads CSARDQYRYRYEQYF. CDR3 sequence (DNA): TGCAGTGCTAGAGATCAGTACAGGTACCGTTACGAGCAGTACTTC.

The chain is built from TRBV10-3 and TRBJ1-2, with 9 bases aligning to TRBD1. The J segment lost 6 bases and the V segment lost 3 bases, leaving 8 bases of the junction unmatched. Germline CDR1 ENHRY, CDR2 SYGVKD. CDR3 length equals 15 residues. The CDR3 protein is CAISDYRTGDDGYTF. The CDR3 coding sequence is TGTGCCATCAGTGATTATCGGACAGGGGACGATGGCTACACCTTC.

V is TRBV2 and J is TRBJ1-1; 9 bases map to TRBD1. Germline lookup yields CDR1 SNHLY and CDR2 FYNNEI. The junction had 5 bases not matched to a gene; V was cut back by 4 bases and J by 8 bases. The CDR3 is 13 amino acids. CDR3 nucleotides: TGTGCCAGCAGTGTTGGACAGGGGACCGAAGCTTTCTTT. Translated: CASSVGQGTEAFF.

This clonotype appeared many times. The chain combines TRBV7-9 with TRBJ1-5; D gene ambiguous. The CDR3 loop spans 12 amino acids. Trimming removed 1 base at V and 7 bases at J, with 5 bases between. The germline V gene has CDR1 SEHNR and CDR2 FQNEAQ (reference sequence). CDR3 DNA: TGTGCCAGCAGCTTAGGGGCCCAGCCCCAGCATTTT. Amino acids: CASSLGAQPQHF.

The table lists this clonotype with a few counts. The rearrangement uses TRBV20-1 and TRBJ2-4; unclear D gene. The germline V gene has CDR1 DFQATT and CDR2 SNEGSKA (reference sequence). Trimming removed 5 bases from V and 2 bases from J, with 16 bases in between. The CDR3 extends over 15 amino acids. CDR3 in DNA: TGCAGTGCTTCACATCCCGCCGGGCCCAAAAACATTCAGTACTTC. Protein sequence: CSASHPAGPKNIQYF.

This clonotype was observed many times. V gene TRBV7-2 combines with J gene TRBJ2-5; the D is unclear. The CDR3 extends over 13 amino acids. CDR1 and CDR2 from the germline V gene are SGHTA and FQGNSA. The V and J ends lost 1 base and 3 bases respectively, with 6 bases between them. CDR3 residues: CASSLGPEETQYF. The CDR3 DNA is TGTGCCAGCAGCTTAGGTCCAGAAGAGACCCAGTACTTC.

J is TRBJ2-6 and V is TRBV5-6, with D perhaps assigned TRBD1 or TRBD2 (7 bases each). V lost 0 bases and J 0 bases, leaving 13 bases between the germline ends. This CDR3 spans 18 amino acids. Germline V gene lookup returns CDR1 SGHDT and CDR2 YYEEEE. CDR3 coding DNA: TGTGCCAGCAGCTTGGACAGGGGAGGGGACTCTGGGGCCAACGTCCTGACTTTC. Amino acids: CASSLDRGGDSGANVLTF.

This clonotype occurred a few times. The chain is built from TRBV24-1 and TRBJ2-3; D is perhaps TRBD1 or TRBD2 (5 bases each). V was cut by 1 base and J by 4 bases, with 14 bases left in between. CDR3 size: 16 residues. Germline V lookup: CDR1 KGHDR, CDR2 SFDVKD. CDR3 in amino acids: CATSDFGDRKSDTQYF. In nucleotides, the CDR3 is TGTGCCACCAGTGATTTTGGGGACCGAAAATCAGATACGCAGTATTTT.

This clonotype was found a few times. Written as DNA, the CDR3 is TGTGCCAGCAACATGGGCTTCGGCAATCAGCCCCAGCATTTT. The encoded protein is CASNMGFGNQPQHF. The chain uses TRBV2 and TRBJ1-5; D gene unclear. This CDR3 comprises 14 residues. V was shortened by 7 bases and J by 2 bases, with 12 bases between the two germline ends. Germline V gene sequence: CDR1 SNHLY, CDR2 FYNNEI.

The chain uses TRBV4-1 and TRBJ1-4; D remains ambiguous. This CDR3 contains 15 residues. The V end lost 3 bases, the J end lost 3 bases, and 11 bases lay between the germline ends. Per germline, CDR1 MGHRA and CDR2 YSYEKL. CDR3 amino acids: CASSQMDGANEKLFF. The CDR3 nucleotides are TGCGCCAGCAGCCAGATGGACGGGGCTAATGAAAAACTGTTTTTT.

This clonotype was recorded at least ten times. The CDR3 spells CASSLGQRFYEQYF. DNA for the CDR3: TGTGCCAGCAGCTTGGGACAGCGATTCTACGAGCAGTACTTC. V gene TRBV13 combines with J gene TRBJ2-7, with 7 bases identical to TRBD1. V shed 3 bases, J shed 3 bases, and the junction held 5 bases outside the gene matches. CDR3 length: 14 amino acids. Germline lookup yields CDR1 PRHDT and CDR2 FYEKMQ (reference sequence).

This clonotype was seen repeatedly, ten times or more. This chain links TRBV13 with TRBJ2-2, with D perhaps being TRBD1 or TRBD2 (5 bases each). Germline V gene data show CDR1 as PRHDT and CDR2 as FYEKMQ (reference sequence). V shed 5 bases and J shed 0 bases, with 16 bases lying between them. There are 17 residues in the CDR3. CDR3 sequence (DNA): TGTGCCAGCAGCGACTGGTGGGGGAGTCCGAACACCGGGGAGCTGTTTTTT. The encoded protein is CASSDWWGSPNTGELFF. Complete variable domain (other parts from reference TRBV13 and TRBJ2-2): AAGVIQSPRHLIKEKRETATLKCYPIPRHDTVYWYQQGPGQDPQFLISFYEKMQSDKGSIPDRFSAQQFSDYHSELNMSSLELGDSALYFCASSDWWGSPNTGELFFGEGSRLTVL.

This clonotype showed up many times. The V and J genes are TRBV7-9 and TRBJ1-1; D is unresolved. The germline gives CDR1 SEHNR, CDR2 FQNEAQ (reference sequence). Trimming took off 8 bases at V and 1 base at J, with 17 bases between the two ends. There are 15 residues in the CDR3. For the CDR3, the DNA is TGTGCCAGCGGGGAAGGCTGGGGAGCGAACACTGAAGCTTTCTTT. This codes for CASGEGWGANTEAFF.

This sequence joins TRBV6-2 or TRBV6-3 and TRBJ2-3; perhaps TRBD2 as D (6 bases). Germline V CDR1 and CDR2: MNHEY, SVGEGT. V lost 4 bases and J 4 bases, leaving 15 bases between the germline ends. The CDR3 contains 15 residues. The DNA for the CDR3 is TGTGCCAGCAGTTCCGGGACGGGAGTTTCAGATACGCAGTATTTT. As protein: CASSSGTGVSDTQYF.

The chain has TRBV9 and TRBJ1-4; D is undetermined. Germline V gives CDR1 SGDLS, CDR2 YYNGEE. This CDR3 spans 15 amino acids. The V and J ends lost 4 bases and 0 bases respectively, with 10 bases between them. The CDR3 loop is CASSRPSATNEKLFF. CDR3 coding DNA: TGTGCCAGCAGCCGACCCAGTGCAACTAATGAAAAACTGTTTTTT.

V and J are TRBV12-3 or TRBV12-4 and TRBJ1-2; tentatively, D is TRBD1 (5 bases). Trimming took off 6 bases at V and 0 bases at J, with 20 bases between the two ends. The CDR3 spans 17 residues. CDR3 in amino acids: CASRLTPRQGPNYGYTF. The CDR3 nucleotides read TGTGCCAGCAGATTAACCCCTCGGCAGGGACCTAACTATGGCTACACCTTC.

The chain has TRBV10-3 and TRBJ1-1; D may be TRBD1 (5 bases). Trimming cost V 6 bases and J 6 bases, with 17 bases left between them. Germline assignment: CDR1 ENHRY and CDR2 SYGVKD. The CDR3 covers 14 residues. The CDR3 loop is CAIRVSRQRPEAFF. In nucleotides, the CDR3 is TGTGCCATCAGGGTATCCCGACAGCGCCCTGAAGCTTTCTTT.

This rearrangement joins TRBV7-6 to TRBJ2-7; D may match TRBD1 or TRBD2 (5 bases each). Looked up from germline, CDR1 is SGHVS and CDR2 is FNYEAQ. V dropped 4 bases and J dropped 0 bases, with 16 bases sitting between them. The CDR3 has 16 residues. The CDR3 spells CASSSSPGPSSYEQYF. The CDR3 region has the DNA TGTGCCAGCAGCTCGTCACCGGGACCTAGCTCCTACGAGCAGTACTTC.

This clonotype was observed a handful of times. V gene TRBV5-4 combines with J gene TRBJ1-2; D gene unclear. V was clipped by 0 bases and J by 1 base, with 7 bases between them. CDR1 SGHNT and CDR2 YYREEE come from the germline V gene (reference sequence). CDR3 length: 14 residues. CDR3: CASSLDLDNYGYTF. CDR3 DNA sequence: TGTGCCAGCAGCTTGGACTTGGATAACTATGGCTACACCTTC.

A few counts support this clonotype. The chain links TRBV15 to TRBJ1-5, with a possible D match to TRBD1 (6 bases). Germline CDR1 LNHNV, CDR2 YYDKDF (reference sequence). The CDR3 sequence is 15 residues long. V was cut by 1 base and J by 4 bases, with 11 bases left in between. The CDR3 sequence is CATSRGYTGNQPQHF. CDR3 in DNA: TGTGCCACCAGCAGAGGGTATACAGGGAATCAGCCCCAGCATTTT.

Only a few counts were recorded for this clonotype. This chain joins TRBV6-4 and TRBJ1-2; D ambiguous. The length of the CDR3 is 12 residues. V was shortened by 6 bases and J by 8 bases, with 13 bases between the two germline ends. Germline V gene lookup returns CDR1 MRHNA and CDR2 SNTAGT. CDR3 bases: TGTGCCAGCAGGGAACTCTCGTGGGGCTACACCTTC. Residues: CASRELSWGYTF.

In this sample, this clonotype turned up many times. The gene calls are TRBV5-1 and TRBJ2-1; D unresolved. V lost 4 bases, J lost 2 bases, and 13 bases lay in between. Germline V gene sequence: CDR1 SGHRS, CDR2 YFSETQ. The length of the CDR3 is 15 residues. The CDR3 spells CASSEILSPYNEQFF. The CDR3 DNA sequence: TGCGCCAGCAGCGAGATCCTTAGTCCCTACAATGAGCAGTTCTTC.

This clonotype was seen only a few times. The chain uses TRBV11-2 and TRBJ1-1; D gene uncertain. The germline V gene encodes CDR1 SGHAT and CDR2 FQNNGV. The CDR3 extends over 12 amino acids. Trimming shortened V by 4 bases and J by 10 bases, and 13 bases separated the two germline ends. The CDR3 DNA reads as TGTGCCAGCAGCTCGGATCTGGGGAGAGCTTTCTTT. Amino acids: CASSSDLGRAFF.